The entry below describes one T cell receptor (beta chain). Its antigen remains undetermined. Base-call qualities are not available, and no considerably larger clone is one nucleotide away. To sequence the TCRbeta CDR3 region, genomic DNA was isolated from the sorted cells. The immunoSEQ Assay was used for sequencing of TCRbeta CDR3 regions. Drawn from immuneACCESS, this table holds only the in-frame rearrangements with V and J called that TCRdb kept. Clones are partly lost; checked studies trace under half to an unresolved V gene and leave the rest unexplained. A total of about 50,000 clones appear in this sample, roughly four fifths of them only once. The ten largest account for 3% of the sample. The trial excluded patients who had a history of autoimmune disease or who were on systemic immunosuppression. Peripheral blood for TCR sequencing was collected from all dose cohorts at baseline, on cycle 4 day 1, and on cycle 7 day 1. Samples were obtained from an open-label, multicenter, first-in-human phase I dose-escalation trial of ivuxolimab. The trial enrolled adults with locally advanced or metastatic head and neck squamous cell, hepatocellular, melanoma or renal cell carcinoma. Before TCR sequencing, CD4+ T cells and CD8+ T cells from peripheral blood were sorted into separate populations.

The junction shows trimming of 3 bases on V and 10 bases on J, plus 13 bases between the germline ends. Reading the germline V gene gives CDR1 LGHNA and CDR2 YSLEER. From the cysteine up to the phenylalanine, the CDR3 has a length of 13 residues. The retained sequence is limited to the CDR3, 39 bases, with the frame set at the first base. These data belong to a study of OX40 agonist ivuxolimab in advanced cancers. Background for the entire study: Ivuxolimab, which targeted the costimulatory receptor OX40 (CD134), was an agonistic, fully human IgG2 monoclonal antibody. Prior anti-PD-1, anti-PD-L1 or anti-CTLA-4 therapy was permitted, and checkpoint inhibitors had been received by less than 45% of dose-escalation patients. Of the 50 or so patients in dose escalation, 19 had hepatocellular carcinoma, around 15 had melanoma, 9 had renal cell carcinoma and 9 had head and neck cancer. Peripheral TCRbeta sequencing aimed to test whether ivuxolimab altered TCR sequence diversity and caused clonal T-cell expansion. In the dose-escalation cohort, nearly 85% of patients were male, and the mean age was around 65 years with a range of about 20 to 80. Intravenous ivuxolimab was administered to patients every 2 weeks at six dose levels: 0.01, 0.1, 0.3, 1.5, 3 and 10 mg/kg. Three dose-escalation patients achieved partial responses, one with hepatocellular carcinoma and two with cutaneous melanoma. The paper describes the monotherapy dose-escalation part (N ≈ 52 patients) of the phase I trial of ivuxolimab. What the authors observed across the whole study: The antigen specificity of the peripheral T cells that underwent clonal expansion was not determined. In partial responders in the 0.1-3.0 mg/kg groups, normalized peripheral clonal expansion was found to be among the lowest, especially among CD8+ T cells. Low levels of normalized T-cell clonal expansion were also seen in some patients who did not respond. After ivuxolimab, more expanded clones were found on average in CD8+ T cells than in CD4+ T cells. Clonal expansion of both CD4+ and CD8+ blood T cells was observed from baseline to week 6 at doses 0.1 to 3.0 mg/kg.

The TCR sequence derives from an adult with an advanced solid tumor such as melanoma, head and neck, liver or kidney cancer. The chain is encoded by TRBV4-3 joined to TRBJ2-1; the D segment could be TRBD2, given 6 matching bases. The material was CD4+ or CD8+ T cells sorted from blood, obtained in a trial of the OX40 agonist ivuxolimab. The CDR3 protein is CASSHGMAGEQFF. The bases read TGCGCCAGCAGCCACGGTATGGCGGGGGAGCAGTTCTTC.